This T cell receptor (beta chain) originates from a study of T cell responses to AZD1222 COVID-19 vaccine. TCRdb's copy holds only in-frame clones and misses some; the assay was immunoSEQ multiplex PCR. This table has 80,000 to 95,000 clones, about nine tenths appearing once. Germline V gene sequence: CDR1 SGHRS, CDR2 YFSETQ. This CDR3 has 16 residues. Trimming removed 3 bases from V and 5 bases from J, with 15 bases in between. Sequencing was performed on peripheral blood, taken 28 days after the second AZD1222 dose. The TCR was taken from an adult who received the AZD1222 COVID-19 vaccine. The chain recombines TRBV5-1 with TRBJ1-6, with TRBD1 as a possible D gene (5 bases). In nucleotides, the CDR3 is TGCGCCAGCAGCTCTGGAGGGTGGGGGGATAATTCACCCCTCCACTTT. This codes for CASSSGGWGDNSPLHF.